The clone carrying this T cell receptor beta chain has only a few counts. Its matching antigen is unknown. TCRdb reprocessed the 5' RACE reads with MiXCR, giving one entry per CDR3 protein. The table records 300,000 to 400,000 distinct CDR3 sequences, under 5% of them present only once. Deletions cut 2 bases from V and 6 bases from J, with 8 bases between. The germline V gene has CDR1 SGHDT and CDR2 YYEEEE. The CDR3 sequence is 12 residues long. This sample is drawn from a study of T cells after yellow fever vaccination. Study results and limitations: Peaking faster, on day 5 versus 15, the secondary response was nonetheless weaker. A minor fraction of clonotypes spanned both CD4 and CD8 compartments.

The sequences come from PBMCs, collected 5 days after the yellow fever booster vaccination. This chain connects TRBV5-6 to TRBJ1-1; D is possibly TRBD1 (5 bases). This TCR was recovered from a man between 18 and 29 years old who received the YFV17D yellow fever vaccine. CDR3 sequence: CASSFRVSEAFF. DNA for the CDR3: TGTGCCAGCAGCTTCAGGGTGTCTGAAGCTTTCTTT.